This TCR beta chain came from a study of blood T cells in healthy people across ages. Overall study: T cells yielded about one barcoded beta molecule per two cells through template switching. Study findings and constraints: Both naive CD4+ cell counts and diversity were greater in long-lived donors than in aged donors. Across the age range, TCR beta diversity per million T cells fell in a roughly linear way.

Trimming left V 0 bases short and J 4 bases short, with 12 bases between. This CDR3 spans 15 amino acids. Germline V gene data show CDR1 as SGHRS and CDR2 as YFSETQ. For this clonotype: Its antigen is not known.

PCR was performed a second time for roughly 7 to 12 cycles using a sample-barcoded 5' primer and a J-beta primer mix. From the 5' RACE reads, TCRdb called clonotypes with MiXCR, one entry per CDR3 protein. This sample has roughly 680,000 distinct CDR3 sequences; more than 45% occur once, and the top ten carry about 13%. J is TRBJ2-3 and V is TRBV5-1, with a tentative D call TRBD1 (6 bases). The sequenced sample consisted of blood. The sequence derives from a woman at least 80 years old in good health. The CDR3 sequence: CASSLEAGEPDTQYF. As DNA, the CDR3 is TGCGCCAGCAGCTTGGAGGCAGGGGAACCAGATACGCAGTATTTT.